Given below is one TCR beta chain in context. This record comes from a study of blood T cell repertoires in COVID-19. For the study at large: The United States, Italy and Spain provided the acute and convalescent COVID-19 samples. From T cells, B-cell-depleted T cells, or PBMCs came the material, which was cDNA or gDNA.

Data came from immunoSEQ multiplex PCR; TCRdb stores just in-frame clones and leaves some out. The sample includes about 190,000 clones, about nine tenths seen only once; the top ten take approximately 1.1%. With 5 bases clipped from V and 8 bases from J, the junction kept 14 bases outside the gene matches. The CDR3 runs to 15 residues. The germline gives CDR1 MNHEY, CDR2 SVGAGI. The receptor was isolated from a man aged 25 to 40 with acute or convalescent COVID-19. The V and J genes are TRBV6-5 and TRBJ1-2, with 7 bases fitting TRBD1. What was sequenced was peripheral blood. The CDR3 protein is CASSTDRVRLPGYTF. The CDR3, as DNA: TGTGCCAGCAGTACAGACAGGGTTAGACTTCCGGGCTACACCTTC.